A single sample is the source of the 7 T cell receptor beta chains below, sequenced in a study of blood T cells in healthy people across ages. Primers used in a second PCR of about 7 to 12 cycles were a sample-barcoded 5' primer and a J-beta primer mix. MiXCR, applied by TCRdb to the 5' RACE reads, yields one record per CDR3 protein. The sample holds about 1.5 million distinct CDR3 sequences, 40% to 45% seen once. Sequencing was performed on blood. These receptors were taken from a woman between 18 and 29 years old in good health.

The rearrangement joins TRBV25-1 to TRBJ1-1, with D perhaps TRBD1 (6 bases). Trimming removed 3 bases from V and 3 bases from J, with 14 bases in between. Germline V gene sequence: CDR1 MGHDK, CDR2 SYGVNS. The CDR3 has 15 amino acids. The CDR3 nucleotides read TGTGCCAGCAGTGATTGGGGCAGGGGAGACACTGAAGCTTTCTTT. It translates to CASSDWGRGDTEAFF. Full variable domain (outside the CDR3, taken from reference TRBV25-1 and TRBJ1-1): EADIYQTPRYLVIGTGKKITLECSQTMGHDKMYWYQQDPGMELHLIHYSYGVNSTEKGDLSSESTVSRIRTEHFPLTLESARPSHTSQYLCASSDWGRGDTEAFFGQGTRLTVV.

This clonotype was observed a handful of times. Here the CDR3 DNA reads TGTGCCAGCAGGTTCAGGTCTCAGGAGGGCTACACCTTC. Translation: CASRFRSQEGYTF. The J gene is TRBJ1-2, the V gene TRBV27; no reliable D call. The V gene lost 6 bases and the J gene lost 8 bases, with 16 bases spanning the gap. The CDR3 length is 13 residues. Germline CDR1 and CDR2: MNHEY and SMNVEV (reference sequence).

The chain carries TRBV28 and TRBJ1-5, with 11 bases matching TRBD1. CDR3 length: 15 residues. V dropped 5 bases and J dropped 6; count of bases not matched to a gene: 6. Germline V gene sequence: CDR1 MDHEN, CDR2 SYDVKM. The CDR3 DNA reads TGTGCCAGCAGTGTCCGGACAGGGGGCCCTCAGCCCCAGCATTTT. Its translation is CASSVRTGGPQPQHF.

This clonotype was found many times. The J gene is TRBJ2-1, the V gene TRBV4-1; 9 bases agree with TRBD2. The CDR3 spans 16 residues. Germline V CDR1 and CDR2: MGHRA, YSYEKL. After removal of 2 bases from V and 9 bases from J, the junction contained 11 bases not matched to a gene. The CDR3 coding sequence is TGCGCCAGCAGCCAAATTCCTTTTGGGACTAGCAGTGAGCAGTTCTTC. It codes for CASSQIPFGTSSEQFF.

This clonotype was counted once. The chain combines TRBV7-2 with TRBJ2-7; D is unresolved. CDR1 and CDR2 from the germline V gene are SGHTA and FQGNSA. V shed 3 bases and J shed 1 base, with 13 bases lying between them. This CDR3 has 15 amino acids. CDR3 amino acids: CASSFITDGSYEQYF. CDR3 nucleotide sequence: TGTGCCAGCAGCTTCATCACGGACGGATCCTACGAGCAGTACTTC.

This clonotype was detected only once. This may be a read error, as it is one base from a much larger clone. The V and J genes are TRBV13 and TRBJ2-1; 8 bases match TRBD2. The length of the CDR3 is 17 residues. Germline V gene data show CDR1 as PRHDT and CDR2 as FYEKMQ (reference sequence). CDR3 nucleotide sequence: TGTGCCAGCAGCTCATCGGCAGGTAGCGGGGACTACAATGAGCGGTACTTC. Translating gives CASSSSAGSGDYNERYF.

Note on this clonotype: The junction and the germline gene differ at one end; a read error may be behind it. The V call is TRBV5-1, the J call TRBJ2-3; a weak D match, TRBD2 (5 bases). This CDR3 has 15 residues. Germline values: CDR1 SGHRS, CDR2 YFSETQ. The CDR3 sequence: CASSLPVSSIDTQYF. The CDR3 nucleotides read TGCGCCAGCAGCTTGCCAGTCTCTAGCATAGATACGCAGTATTTT.